This TCR beta chain came from a study of cytomegalovirus exposure and HLA in healthy donors. Study results and caveats: Analyzed later, most CMV-associated TCR beta chains appeared HLA-restricted.

The PCR made use of 60 Vbeta and 13 Jbeta primers. Repertoires were generated with immunoSEQ multiplex PCR, while TCRdb's copy carries only in-frame clones and drops some. The sample carries under 200,000 clones, 80% to 90% recorded once. On this clone itself: Its target is unknown.

The TCR originated in a woman between 18 and 30 years old in good health and CMV-seronegative. Sequencing was carried out using PBMCs.

The CDR3 DNA follows: TGTGCCAGCAGCGCCCTAGGAGGCTCCTACAATGAGCAGTTCTTC. This codes for CASSALGGSYNEQFF. The genes are TRBV9 and TRBJ2-1, with TRBD2 as a possible D gene (5 bases). Per germline, CDR1 SGDLS and CDR2 YYNGEE. The CDR3 consists of 15 residues. V was pared by 3 bases and J by 0 bases, with 10 bases between. Using reference TRBV9 and TRBJ2-1 for the parts outside the CDR3, the full variable domain is DSGVTQTPKHLITATGQRVTLRCSPRSGDLSVYWYQQSLDQGLQFLIQYYNGEERAKGNILERFSAQQFPDLHSELNLSSLELGDSALYFCASSALGGSYNEQFFGPGTRLTVL.